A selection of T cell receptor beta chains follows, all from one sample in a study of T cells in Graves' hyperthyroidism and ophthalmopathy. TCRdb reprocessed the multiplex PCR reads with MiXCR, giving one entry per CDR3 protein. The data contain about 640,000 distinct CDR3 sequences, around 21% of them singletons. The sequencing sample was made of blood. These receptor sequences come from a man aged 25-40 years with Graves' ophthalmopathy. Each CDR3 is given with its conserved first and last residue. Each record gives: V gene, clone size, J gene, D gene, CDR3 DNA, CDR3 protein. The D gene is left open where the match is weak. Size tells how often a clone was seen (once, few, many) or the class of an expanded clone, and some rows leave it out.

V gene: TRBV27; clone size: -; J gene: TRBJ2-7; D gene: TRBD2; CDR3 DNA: TGTGCCAGCAGTTTAGTAGGGAGGGGCTCCTACGAGCAGTACTTC; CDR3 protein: CASSLVGRGSYEQYF
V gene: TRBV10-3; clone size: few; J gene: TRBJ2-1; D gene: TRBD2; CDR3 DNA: TGTGCCATCAGTGAGTCAATAGCGGGAGAAATGTATGAGCAGTTCTTC; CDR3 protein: CAISESIAGEMYEQFF
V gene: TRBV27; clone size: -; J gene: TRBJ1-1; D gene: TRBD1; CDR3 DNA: TGTGCCAGCAGGCCCGACAGGGTCGGGACTGAAGCTTTCTTT; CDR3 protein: CASRPDRVGTEAFF
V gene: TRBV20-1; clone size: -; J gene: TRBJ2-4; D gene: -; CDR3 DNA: TGCAGTGCTAGAGAGGTTTTCAAAAACATTCAGTACTTC; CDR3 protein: CSAREVFKNIQYF
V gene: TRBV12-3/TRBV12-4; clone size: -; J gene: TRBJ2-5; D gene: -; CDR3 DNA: TGTGCCAGCAGTTTAGAACCGTTTCCCCCGGAGTACTTC; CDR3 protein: CASSLEPFPPEYF
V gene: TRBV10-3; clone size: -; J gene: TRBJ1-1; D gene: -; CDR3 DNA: TGTGCCATCAGTGACGGGGCGGGGAACACTGAAGCTTTCTTT; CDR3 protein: CAISDGAGNTEAFF
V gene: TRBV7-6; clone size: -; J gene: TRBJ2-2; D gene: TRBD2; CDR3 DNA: TGTGCCAGCAGCTTAAGCGGGGGAGGGACCGGGGAGCTGTTTTTT; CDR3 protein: CASSLSGGGTGELFF
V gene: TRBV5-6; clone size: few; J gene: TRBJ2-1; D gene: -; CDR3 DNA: TGTGCCAGCAGCTATACCAATGAGCAGTTCTTC; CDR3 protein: CASSYTNEQFF
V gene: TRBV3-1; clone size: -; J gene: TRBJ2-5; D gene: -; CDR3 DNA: TGTGCCAGCAGCCGCGGGGCGCGGGAGACCCAGTACTTC; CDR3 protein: CASSRGARETQYF
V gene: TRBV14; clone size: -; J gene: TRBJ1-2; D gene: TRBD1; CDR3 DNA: TGTGCCAGCAGCGCAGGGACAGGGGTCAACTATGGCTACACCTTC; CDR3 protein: CASSAGTGVNYGYTF